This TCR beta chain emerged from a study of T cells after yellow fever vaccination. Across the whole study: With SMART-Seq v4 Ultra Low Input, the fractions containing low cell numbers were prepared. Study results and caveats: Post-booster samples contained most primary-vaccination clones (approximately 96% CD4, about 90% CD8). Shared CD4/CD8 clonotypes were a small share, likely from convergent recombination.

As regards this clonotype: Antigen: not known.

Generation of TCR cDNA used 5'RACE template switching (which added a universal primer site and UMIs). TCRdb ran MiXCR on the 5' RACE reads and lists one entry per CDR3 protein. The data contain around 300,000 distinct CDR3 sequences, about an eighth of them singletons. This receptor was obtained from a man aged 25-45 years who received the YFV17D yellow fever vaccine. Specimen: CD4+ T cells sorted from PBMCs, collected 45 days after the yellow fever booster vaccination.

CDR3 coding DNA: TGTGCCAGTACCGCGACTAGCGGGAGAGCAAATGAGCAGTTCTTC. Encoded protein: CASTATSGRANEQFF. The chain uses TRBV19 and TRBJ2-1, with 12 nucleotides matching TRBD2. V lost 7 bases to trimming and J lost 7 bases; unmatched junction nucleotides: 8. This CDR3 spans 15 amino acids. CDR1 is LNHDA and CDR2 is SQIVND in the germline V gene (reference sequence).